These 29 T cell receptor beta chains were all obtained from the same sample, sequenced in a study of blood T cell repertoires in COVID-19. Profiled with immunoSEQ multiplex PCR; TCRdb holds only in-frame clones, not every one. The sample lists over 300,000 clones, 90% occurring once. Specimen: peripheral blood. The receptors derive from a man between 18 and 29 years old with active or convalescent COVID-19.

This clone was seen at least ten times. The genes are TRBV5-1 and TRBJ2-2; 7 bases fit TRBD1. Unmatched junction bases numbered 8, after V lost 4 bases and J lost 8 bases. CDR1 is SGHRS, CDR2 YFSETQ, per germline. The length of the CDR3 is 14 residues. CDR3 sequence reads: CASSPTGVKGELFF. The CDR3 DNA reads as TGCGCCAGCAGCCCCACAGGGGTTAAGGGGGAGCTGTTTTTT. Combining the CDR3 with reference TRBV5-1 and TRBJ2-2 gives the whole variable domain KAGVTQTPRYLIKTRGQQVTLSCSPISGHRSVSWYQQTPGQGLQFLFEYFSETQRNKGNFPGRFSGRQFSNSRSEMNVSTLELGDSALYLCASSPTGVKGELFFGEGSRLTVL.

The genes are TRBV7-9 and TRBJ2-7; 8 bases map to TRBD1. Germline CDR1 is SEHNR and CDR2 is FQNEAQ (reference sequence). V was pared by 3 bases and J by 5 bases, with 6 bases of the junction left unmatched. The CDR3 extends over 14 amino acids. The DNA for the CDR3 is TGTGCCAGCAGCTTGGACAGGGCTGTCCACGAGCAGTACTTC. This sequence encodes CASSLDRAVHEQYF.

V and J are TRBV27 and TRBJ1-6, with D unresolved. Germline CDR1 is MNHEY and CDR2 is SMNVEV (reference sequence). Between the trimmed V and J ends, which lost 0 bases and 7 bases, there was a span of 13 bases. The CDR3 runs 16 residues. This chain's CDR3 is CASSLSVSGENSPLHF. The CDR3 DNA follows: TGTGCCAGCAGTTTATCAGTGTCAGGCGAGAATTCACCCCTCCACTTT.

This sequence joins TRBV9 and TRBJ2-1; D is perhaps TRBD1 (6 bases). The ends were cut back, 5 bases at V and 6 bases at J, with 12 bases in the middle. The CDR3 has 13 residues. In germline, CDR1 is SGDLS, CDR2 YYNGEE. The chain's CDR3 is CASRPTGPNEQFF. Written as DNA, the CDR3 is TGTGCCAGCAGGCCTACAGGGCCCAATGAGCAGTTCTTC.

The chain uses TRBV6-5 and TRBJ2-5, with 10 bases lining up with TRBD1. CDR1 is MNHEY and CDR2 is SVGAGI in the germline V gene. Trimming at V came to 8 bases and at J to 7 bases, leaving 7 bases not matched to a gene. This CDR3 contains 13 residues. The CDR3 DNA reads as TGTGCCAGCCGACAGGGGGCGCGATGGACCCAGTACTTC. Its protein product is CASRQGARWTQYF.

V gene TRBV9 combines with J gene TRBJ2-5, with TRBD2 matching over 13 bases. From germline, CDR1 is SGDLS and CDR2 YYNGEE. V was clipped by 3 bases and J by 5 bases; unmatched bases: 7. The CDR3 totals 16 residues. The CDR3 DNA sequence: TGTGCCAGCAGCGAAGGGACTAGCGGGGTTGGGGAGACCCAGTACTTC. This codes for CASSEGTSGVGETQYF.

This sequence joins TRBV15 and TRBJ2-7; the D gene is possibly TRBD1 (6 bases). Germline loops: CDR1 LNHNV, CDR2 YYDKDF (reference sequence). There are 15 residues in the CDR3. The germline V and J ends were trimmed by 5 bases and 0 bases, with 14 bases remaining between them. The CDR3 spells CATSPPGTSSYEQYF. DNA for the CDR3: TGTGCCACCAGCCCACCAGGGACATCCTCCTACGAGCAGTACTTC.

The V gene is TRBV4-3, the J gene TRBJ1-2; no clear D gene. V lost 1 base and J 6 bases, leaving 18 bases between the germline ends. Germline CDR1 LGHNA, CDR2 YSLEER. The CDR3 has 16 residues. The CDR3: CASSQGVGSGADGYTF. CDR3 DNA sequence: TGCGCCAGCAGCCAAGGAGTAGGCAGCGGCGCTGATGGCTACACCTTC.

This chain uses TRBV4-1 with TRBJ2-3; 7 nucleotides match TRBD2. Germline V gives CDR1 MGHRA, CDR2 YSYEKL. The CDR3 has 16 residues. The V gene end was trimmed by 3 bases and the J gene end by 0 bases; junction bases not matched to a gene: 6. CDR3 DNA sequence: TGCGCCAGCAGCCACATAGGGGAGGGAAGCACAGATACGCAGTATTTT. Protein: CASSHIGEGSTDTQYF.

The chain is built from TRBV19 and TRBJ1-5; the D is unclear. Germline loops: CDR1 LNHDA, CDR2 SQIVND (reference sequence). The CDR3 extends over 9 amino acids. V dropped 10 bases and J dropped 5 bases, with 3 bases sitting between them. The CDR3 DNA reads as TGTGCCACCGATCAGCCCCAGCATTTT. Translating it yields CATDQPQHF.

The chain links TRBV24-1 to TRBJ2-6; 7 nucleotides agree with TRBD2. V shed 1 base, J shed 2 bases, and the junction held 7 bases outside the gene matches. From germline, CDR1 is KGHDR and CDR2 SFDVKD. CDR3 length: 18 amino acids. Written as DNA, the CDR3 is TGTGCCACCAGTGATTTTTCGGCAGGGAGGGCTGGGGCCAACGTCCTGACTTTC. Its protein is CATSDFSAGRAGANVLTF.

The chain joins TRBV6-1 to TRBJ2-4; 10 bases match TRBD2. Germline V gives CDR1 MNHNS, CDR2 SASEGT. CDR3 length: 18 amino acids. The V segment lost 2 bases and the J segment 0 bases; nucleotides outside the gene matches: 7. The CDR3: CASSERVSGGIAKNIQYF. CDR3 sequence (DNA): TGTGCCAGCAGTGAAAGAGTTAGCGGGGGGATAGCCAAAAACATTCAGTACTTC.

The gene calls are TRBV7-6 and TRBJ1-5, with a weak D call TRBD1 (6 bases). Trimming shortened V by 1 base and J by 0 bases, and 13 bases separated the two germline ends. Per the germline V gene, CDR1 is SGHVS and CDR2 is FNYEAQ. The CDR3 is 17 residues long. The CDR3 region has the DNA TGTGCCAGCAGCTTAGGGTCAGGGGTGTATAGCAATCAGCCCCAGCATTTT. It encodes CASSLGSGVYSNQPQHF.

With respect to this clone: This specimen includes other DNA sequences encoding the same CDR3. The J gene is TRBJ2-6, the V gene TRBV29-1, with D tentatively TRBD1 (6 bases). Germline lookup yields CDR1 SQVTM and CDR2 ANQGSEA. With 5 bases removed from V and 1 base from J, the gap between germline ends came to 6 bases. The CDR3 is 13 amino acids. The CDR3 coding sequence is TGCAGCGTTAGGGGGTCTGGGGCCAACGTCCTGACTTTC. This gives the protein CSVRGSGANVLTF. The complete variable domain, with remaining parts taken from reference TRBV29-1 and TRBJ2-6, reads SAVISQKPSRDICQRGTSLTIQCQVDSQVTMMFWYRQQPGQSLTLIATANQGSEATYESGFVIDKFPISRPNLTFSTLTVSNMSPEDSSIYLCSVRGSGANVLTFGAGSRLTVL.

The chain joins TRBV15 to TRBJ1-6, with a weak D call TRBD1 (6 bases). From germline, CDR1 is LNHNV and CDR2 YYDKDF (reference sequence). Trimming removed 0 bases at V and 6 bases at J, with 9 bases between. This CDR3 comprises 15 residues. The DNA of the CDR3 is TGTGCCACCAGCAGAGATATACAGGGTAATTCACCCCTCCACTTT. Its translation: CATSRDIQGNSPLHF. Filled out from reference TRBV15 and TRBJ1-6, the complete variable domain reads DAMVIQNPRYQVTQFGKPVTLSCSQTLNHNVMYWYQQKSSQAPKLLFHYYDKDFNNEADTPDNFQSRRPNTSFCFLDIRSPGLGDTAMYLCATSRDIQGNSPLHFGNGTRLTVT.

The chain couples TRBV6-6 to TRBJ1-2; D is possibly TRBD1 (6 bases). Germline-derived CDR1 and CDR2 are MNHNY and SVGAGI (reference sequence). The V end lost 0 bases, the J end lost 4 bases, and 12 bases lay between the germline ends. The CDR3 has 15 residues. The CDR3 reads CASSYSAGAFYGYTF. CDR3 nucleotide sequence: TGTGCCAGCAGTTACTCGGCAGGGGCTTTCTATGGCTACACCTTC.

The genes are TRBV9 and TRBJ2-1; tentatively, D is TRBD1 (7 bases). The CDR3 loop spans 19 amino acids. Germline CDR1 reads SGDLS; CDR2 reads YYNGEE. V was trimmed by 0 bases and J by 4 bases, leaving 23 bases between them. CDR3 coding DNA: TGTGCCAGCAGCGTAGGTATCCAGGGGGGCTCTTCGAAATACAATGAGCAGTTCTTC. This codes for CASSVGIQGGSSKYNEQFF.

The V gene is TRBV28, the J gene TRBJ1-2; TRBD1 aligns across 8 bases. This CDR3 region has 15 residues. The V and J ends lost 5 bases and 6 bases, in that order; junction bases with no gene match: 11. Germline V lookup: CDR1 MDHEN, CDR2 SYDVKM. Here the CDR3 DNA reads TGTGCCAGCAGTCCGTCGGACAGGGCGTTTCATGGCTACACCTTC. This encodes CASSPSDRAFHGYTF.

A single count supports this clone. V usage is TRBV30 and J usage is TRBJ2-5; 11 bases map to TRBD1. J gave up 8 bases and V 2 bases, and 13 bases lay outside the gene matches. Germline loops: CDR1 GTSNPN, CDR2 SVGIG (reference sequence). The CDR3 sequence is 16 residues long. The CDR3 is CAWSSWGQGVLGTQYF. The DNA for the CDR3 is TGTGCCTGGAGTTCGTGGGGACAGGGGGTTTTAGGTACCCAGTACTTC.

This clone has a single count. V and J are TRBV12-3 or TRBV12-4 and TRBJ2-5; possibly TRBD1 for D (5 bases). V was shortened by 6 bases and J by 5 bases, with 10 bases between the two germline ends. The CDR3 runs 12 residues. The CDR3 DNA reads TGTGCCAGCAGGGGGCGTTTGGAGACCCAGTACTTC. It encodes CASRGRLETQYF.

The rearrangement joins TRBV28 to TRBJ1-2, with 9 bases aligning to TRBD1. This CDR3 comprises 15 residues. Germline V lookup: CDR1 MDHEN, CDR2 SYDVKM. J was trimmed by 8 bases and V by 5 bases; bases with no gene match: 12. CDR3 region: CASSPFRDRVRGYTF. The CDR3 DNA follows: TGTGCCAGCAGTCCGTTCCGGGACAGGGTACGGGGCTACACCTTC.

This chain joins TRBV7-3 and TRBJ1-1; 7 bases match TRBD1. Germline lookup yields CDR1 SGHTA and CDR2 FQGTGA. Trimming took 5 bases from V and 6 from J; bases not matched to a gene: 6. This CDR3 has 13 residues. The CDR3, as DNA: TGTGCCAGCAGCCCGACAGGGAATCCTGAAGCTTTCTTT. The encoded protein is CASSPTGNPEAFF.

V gene TRBV3-1 (or the pseudogene TRBV3-2) combines with J gene TRBJ2-7, with TRBD1 matching 11 bases. The CDR3 contains 14 residues. The V gene end was trimmed by 4 bases and the J gene end by 7 bases; junction bases not matched to a gene: 6. Germline assignment: CDR1 LGHDT and CDR2 YNNKEL (reference sequence). CDR3 sequence reads: CASSLGQGAREQYF. As DNA, the CDR3 is TGTGCCAGCAGCCTAGGACAGGGGGCGAGGGAGCAGTACTTC.

The chain couples TRBV27 to TRBJ2-5; 10 bases are shared with TRBD2. Germline V CDR1 and CDR2: MNHEY, SMNVEV (reference sequence). V lost 4 bases and J lost 2; bases outside the gene matches: 7. The CDR3 totals 16 residues. The CDR3 coding sequence is TGTGCCAGCAGTTCTACAGGACTAGCGGCTCAAGAGACCCAGTACTTC. Protein: CASSSTGLAAQETQYF.

This clone occurred a few times. The genes are TRBV6-1 and TRBJ1-5; D unresolved. V gave up 5 bases and J gave up 5 bases, with 13 bases separating them. Per germline, CDR1 MNHNS and CDR2 SASEGT. The CDR3 sequence is 14 residues long. The CDR3 reads CASSPSGGYQPQHF. CDR3 sequence (DNA): TGTGCCAGCAGTCCTTCGGGAGGGTATCAGCCCCAGCATTTT.

The CDR3 region has the DNA TGCGCCAGCAGCCAAGATCAGGGGGATTATTCACCCCTCCACTTT. This sequence encodes CASSQDQGDYSPLHF. The chain uses TRBV4-1 and TRBJ1-6, with 7 bases lining up with TRBD1. V was pared by 0 bases and J by 8 bases, with 4 bases of the junction left unmatched. Germline assignment: CDR1 MGHRA and CDR2 YSYEKL. CDR3 size: 15 residues.

This clone has only one observation. V is TRBV29-1 and J is TRBJ1-1; 9 nucleotides agree with TRBD1. With V trimmed by 6 bases and J by 5 bases, 1 base remained unmatched. In germline, CDR1 is SQVTM, CDR2 ANQGSEA. The CDR3 spans 11 residues. CDR3: CSVGQGTEAFF. CDR3 coding DNA: TGCAGCGTGGGACAGGGAACTGAAGCTTTCTTT.

V usage is TRBV9 and J usage is TRBJ2-2; TRBD2 aligns across 8 bases. Unmatched junction bases numbered 6, after V lost 4 bases and J lost 1 base. The CDR3 covers 16 residues. Germline lookup yields CDR1 SGDLS and CDR2 YYNGEE. The CDR3 DNA is TGTGCCAGCAGCTCCCGACTAGCGCAGAACACCGGGGAGCTGTTTTTT. It specifies CASSSRLAQNTGELFF.

V is TRBV4-2 and J is TRBJ1-6, with D maybe TRBD1 (6 bases). Germline values: CDR1 LGHNA, CDR2 YNFKEQ. CDR3 length: 15 amino acids. The V and J ends lost 2 bases and 6 bases respectively, with 11 bases between them. This CDR3 reads CASSQLQGFNSPLHF. In DNA form, the CDR3 reads TGTGCCAGCAGCCAATTACAGGGTTTTAATTCACCCCTCCACTTT.